This record looks at one T cell receptor (beta chain) sequence and its context. The target of this receptor is not known. No base qualities exist here, and no much larger clone lies one base off it. From cysteine to phenylalanine, the CDR3 is 10 amino acids long. Just the 30-base CDR3 DNA is kept, in frame starting at base 1. According to the germline V gene, CDR1 reads SQVTM and CDR2 reads ANQGSEA. V is reduced by 5 bases and J by 5 bases, leaving a spacing of 6 bases between them. This specimen belongs to a study of blood T cell repertoires in COVID-19 (dated by TCRdb to about 2020). Broadly, across the study: Collaborator samples came from the United States, Italy and Spain and covered acute and convalescent phases of COVID-19. The material from the prospective study consisted of cDNA or gDNA derived from T cells, B-cell-depleted T cells, or PBMCs. The dataset comprised deeply sampled blood TCRbeta repertoires from subjects exposed to, actively infected with, or recovered from COVID-19. A freely available public database, intended as a resource for researchers studying the immune response to SARS-CoV-2, is where the repertoires were released. The samples were drawn from two sources: the first 160 participants of the ongoing ImmuneRACE study, and fewer than 1,500 subjects contributed by 6 global collaborators. A de-identified subject ID, COVID-19 status, age in years and sex were almost always included in the sample metadata. Where available, HLA class I and class II types were taken from metadata supplied by the sample provider and were not determined by assay-based typing. Results the study describes overall, beyond this receptor: The quantity of clinical and demographic metadata differed by source and by participant and was supplied without curation.

Each collaborating institution followed its own protocols to collect whole blood in K2EDTA tubes. For TCRbeta analysis, collaborators shipped samples as frozen whole blood, isolated PBMCs, or DNA extracted from either of those sample types. The immunoSEQ Assay, a bias-controlled multiplex PCR, was used to amplify TCRbeta CDR3 regions from genomic DNA. In the source study's methods: The number of nucleated cells in each sample was estimated by amplification of reference gene primers within the assay. To quantify the absolute abundance of each unique TCRbeta CDR3 rearrangement, sequence reads were collapsed and filtered. For each sample, productive Simpson clonality was calculated by taking the square root of Simpson's diversity index across productive rearrangements. TCRdb took over this immuneACCESS table, retaining in-frame rearrangements with V and J assigned. Such tables are incomplete; in checked studies, under half of the missing clones stem from an unresolved V gene, and the remainder is unexplained. That table is the source of V, J and clone size, and D and trimming were worked out from the DNA. The sample includes around 93,000 clones, with about 76% observed a single time. 8.5% to 10% of the sample belongs to the ten largest clones.

The specimen was peripheral blood. The TCR originated in a woman at least 80 years old with acute or convalescent COVID-19. This receptor chain uses TRBV29-1 and TRBJ1-1; the D gene identity is not certain. For the CDR3, the sequence is CSVSRTEAFF. The DNA reads as follows: TGCAGCGTTAGCAGGACTGAAGCTTTCTTT.